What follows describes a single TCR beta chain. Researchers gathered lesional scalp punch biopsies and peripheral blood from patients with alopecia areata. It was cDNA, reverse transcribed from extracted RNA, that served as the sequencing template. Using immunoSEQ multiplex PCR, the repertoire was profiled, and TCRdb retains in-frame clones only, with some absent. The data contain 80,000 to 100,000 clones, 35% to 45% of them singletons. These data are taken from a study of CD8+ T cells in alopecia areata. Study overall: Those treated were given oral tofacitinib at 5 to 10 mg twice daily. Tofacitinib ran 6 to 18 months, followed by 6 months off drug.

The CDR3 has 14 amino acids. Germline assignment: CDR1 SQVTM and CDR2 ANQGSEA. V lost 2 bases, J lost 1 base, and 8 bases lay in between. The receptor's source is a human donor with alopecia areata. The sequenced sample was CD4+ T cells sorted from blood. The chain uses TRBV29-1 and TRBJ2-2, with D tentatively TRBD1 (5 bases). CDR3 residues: CSVESQGNTGELFF. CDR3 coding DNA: TGCAGCGTTGAAAGTCAGGGGAACACCGGGGAGCTGTTTTTT.